These T cell receptor beta chains were read from a single sample in a study of OX40 agonist ivuxolimab in advanced cancers. Using immunoSEQ multiplex PCR, the repertoire was profiled, and TCRdb retains in-frame clones only, with some absent. The top ten clones hold around 3.2% of a sample with tens of thousands of clones, approximately 82% of them seen once. The sequencing here drew on CD4+ or CD8+ T cells sorted from blood, taken in a trial of the OX40 agonist ivuxolimab. Receptor source: an adult with an advanced solid tumor such as melanoma, head and neck, liver or kidney cancer. CDR3s include the opening cysteine and the closing phenylalanine or tryptophan. The order of the fields is CDR3 length, V gene, J gene, D gene, clone size, CDR3 protein, CDR3 DNA. The D gene is left open where the match is weak. Expanded clones get a size class; other rows say once, few or many, or leave the size out.

len: 15
v_gene: TRBV5-8
j_gene: TRBJ2-3
d_gene: -
abundance: -
CDR3aa: CASSAGTVVTDTQYF
CDR3nt: TGTGCCAGCAGCGCCGGGACGGTAGTCACAGATACGCAGTATTTT

len: 14
v_gene: TRBV19
j_gene: TRBJ1-2
d_gene: TRBD1
abundance: -
CDR3aa: CASSGTGGAYGYTF
CDR3nt: TGTGCCAGTAGTGGGACAGGGGGCGCGTATGGCTACACCTTC

len: 14
v_gene: TRBV28
j_gene: TRBJ2-2
d_gene: -
abundance: -
CDR3aa: CASSLGQGTGELFF
CDR3nt: TGTGCCAGCAGTTTAGGGCAGGGCACCGGGGAGCTGTTTTTT

len: 13
v_gene: TRBV30
j_gene: TRBJ1-2
d_gene: TRBD1
abundance: -
CDR3aa: CASKRDRAGGYTF
CDR3nt: TGTGCCTCGAAACGGGACAGGGCTGGTGGCTACACCTTC

len: 16
v_gene: TRBV5-1
j_gene: TRBJ2-1
d_gene: TRBD1
abundance: -
CDR3aa: CASSPHAGTGINEQFF
CDR3nt: TGCGCCAGCAGCCCTCATGCCGGGACAGGGATCAATGAGCAGTTCTTC

len: 15
v_gene: TRBV7-6
j_gene: TRBJ2-1
d_gene: -
abundance: -
CDR3aa: CASSLRGDPYNEQFF
CDR3nt: TGTGCCAGCAGCTTAAGGGGGGACCCCTACAATGAGCAGTTCTTC

len: 15
v_gene: TRBV2
j_gene: TRBJ2-7
d_gene: -
abundance: -
CDR3aa: CASSEAGASYYEQYF
CDR3nt: TGTGCCAGCAGTGAAGCGGGGGCCTCCTACTACGAGCAGTACTTC

len: 15
v_gene: TRBV27
j_gene: TRBJ2-3
d_gene: TRBD2
abundance: -
CDR3aa: CASSLQRGSTDTQYF
CDR3nt: TGTGCCAGCAGTTTACAGCGGGGGAGCACAGATACGCAGTATTTT

len: 13
v_gene: TRBV6-1
j_gene: TRBJ1-1
d_gene: -
abundance: few
CDR3aa: CASREIGTTEAFF
CDR3nt: TGTGCCAGCAGGGAGATAGGGACCACTGAAGCTTTCTTT

len: 12
v_gene: TRBV6-1
j_gene: TRBJ1-2
d_gene: -
abundance: -
CDR3aa: CASYTGGGGYTF
CDR3nt: TGTGCCAGTTACACCGGGGGGGGTGGCTACACCTTC

len: 15
v_gene: TRBV11-2
j_gene: TRBJ1-4
d_gene: TRBD1
abundance: -
CDR3aa: CASSADRATNEKLFF
CDR3nt: TGTGCCAGCAGCGCCGACAGGGCAACTAATGAAAAACTGTTTTTT

len: 19
v_gene: TRBV28
j_gene: TRBJ1-4
d_gene: TRBD1
abundance: -
CDR3aa: CASRSGTGAGAATNEKLFF
CDR3nt: TGTGCCAGCAGGTCAGGGACAGGCGCCGGGGCCGCAACTAATGAAAAACTGTTTTTT

len: 15
v_gene: TRBV27
j_gene: TRBJ2-7
d_gene: TRBD1
abundance: -
CDR3aa: CASSSFATGDHEQYF
CDR3nt: TGTGCCAGCAGTTCGTTCGCGACAGGGGACCACGAGCAGTACTTC

len: 14
v_gene: TRBV5-8
j_gene: TRBJ1-3
d_gene: -
abundance: -
CDR3aa: CASSLKISGNTIYF
CDR3nt: TGTGCCAGCAGCTTGAAGATCTCTGGAAACACCATATATTTT

len: 13
v_gene: TRBV7-9
j_gene: TRBJ1-1
d_gene: TRBD1
abundance: few
CDR3aa: CASSLAQGAEAFF
CDR3nt: TGTGCCAGCAGCTTGGCGCAGGGGGCTGAAGCTTTCTTT

len: 14
v_gene: TRBV6-5
j_gene: TRBJ2-5
d_gene: TRBD2
abundance: few
CDR3aa: CASSYRGGQETQYF
CDR3nt: TGTGCCAGCAGTTACCGCGGGGGTCAAGAGACCCAGTACTTC

len: 16
v_gene: TRBV7-2
j_gene: TRBJ2-7
d_gene: -
abundance: -
CDR3aa: CASSLTRDRGNDEQYF
CDR3nt: TGTGCCAGCAGCCTCACACGTGACAGAGGGAACGACGAGCAGTACTTC

len: 16
v_gene: TRBV10-2
j_gene: TRBJ2-3
d_gene: -
abundance: -
CDR3aa: CASRALRLVSTDTQYF
CDR3nt: TGCGCCAGCCGGGCCTTGAGGTTAGTCAGCACGGATACGCAGTATTTT

len: 14
v_gene: TRBV7-2
j_gene: TRBJ1-4
d_gene: -
abundance: -
CDR3aa: CASSLGPTNEKLFF
CDR3nt: TGTGCCAGCAGCTTAGGTCCAACTAATGAAAAACTGTTTTTT

len: 14
v_gene: TRBV19
j_gene: TRBJ2-3
d_gene: -
abundance: few
CDR3aa: CASSPRTSTDTQYF
CDR3nt: TGTGCCAGTAGTCCACGGACTAGCACAGATACGCAGTATTTT

len: 19
v_gene: TRBV5-1
j_gene: TRBJ2-3
d_gene: TRBD2
abundance: -
CDR3aa: CASSLGNSGLAGGTDTQYF
CDR3nt: TGCGCCAGCAGCTTGGGAAACTCGGGACTAGCGGGGGGCACAGATACGCAGTATTTT

len: 14
v_gene: TRBV9
j_gene: TRBJ1-1
d_gene: -
abundance: -
CDR3aa: CASSQRMDSPEAFF
CDR3nt: TGTGCCAGCAGCCAAAGGATGGACTCACCTGAAGCTTTCTTT

len: 14
v_gene: TRBV14
j_gene: TRBJ1-2
d_gene: -
abundance: -
CDR3aa: CASSQDQVYRGYTF
CDR3nt: TGTGCCAGCAGCCAAGATCAGGTCTATCGTGGCTACACCTTC

len: 15
v_gene: TRBV9
j_gene: TRBJ2-5
d_gene: TRBD1
abundance: -
CDR3aa: CASSVGTGPQETQYF
CDR3nt: TGTGCCAGCAGCGTAGGGACAGGGCCGCAAGAGACCCAGTACTTC

len: 12
v_gene: TRBV18
j_gene: TRBJ2-3
d_gene: -
abundance: -
CDR3aa: CASSPGRDTQYF
CDR3nt: TGTGCCAGCTCACCGGGGAGGGATACGCAGTATTTT

len: 14
v_gene: TRBV10-3
j_gene: TRBJ2-7
d_gene: -
abundance: -
CDR3aa: CAISDGRRLNEQYF
CDR3nt: TGTGCCATCAGTGACGGTAGGCGATTGAACGAGCAGTACTTC

len: 15
v_gene: TRBV7-9
j_gene: TRBJ1-1
d_gene: -
abundance: -
CDR3aa: CASSLAGSRNTEAFF
CDR3nt: TGTGCCAGCAGCTTAGCAGGGTCGAGGAACACTGAAGCTTTCTTT

len: 13
v_gene: TRBV9
j_gene: TRBJ1-1
d_gene: -
abundance: -
CDR3aa: CASSVGRNTEAFF
CDR3nt: TGTGCCAGCAGCGTAGGGCGGAACACTGAAGCTTTCTTT

len: 13
v_gene: TRBV2
j_gene: TRBJ1-6
d_gene: -
abundance: -
CDR3aa: CATTRGGWSPLHF
CDR3nt: TGTGCCACTACCCGGGGGGGTTGGTCACCCCTCCACTTT

len: 17
v_gene: TRBV10-3
j_gene: TRBJ1-4
d_gene: -
abundance: once
CDR3aa: CAISEASWTAPNEKLFF
CDR3nt: TGTGCCATCAGTGAGGCTAGTTGGACGGCTCCGAATGAAAAACTGTTTTTT

len: 14
v_gene: TRBV28
j_gene: TRBJ2-1
d_gene: -
abundance: few
CDR3aa: CASISVSSYNEQFF
CDR3nt: TGTGCCAGCATCTCCGTCAGCTCCTACAATGAGCAGTTCTTC

len: 13
v_gene: TRBV19
j_gene: TRBJ2-7
d_gene: -
abundance: -
CDR3aa: CASSINRVSEQYF
CDR3nt: TGTGCCAGTAGTATAAACAGGGTATCCGAGCAGTACTTC

len: 14
v_gene: TRBV28
j_gene: TRBJ1-2
d_gene: -
abundance: -
CDR3aa: CASSLLQGLYGYTF
CDR3nt: TGTGCCAGCAGTTTACTACAGGGCCTCTATGGCTACACCTTC

len: 14
v_gene: TRBV6-5
j_gene: TRBJ1-4
d_gene: -
abundance: -
CDR3aa: CASSSSATNEKLFF
CDR3nt: TGTGCCAGCAGTTCCAGTGCAACTAATGAAAAACTGTTTTTT

len: 15
v_gene: TRBV6-5
j_gene: TRBJ2-1
d_gene: -
abundance: -
CDR3aa: CASSYGGAGFNEQFF
CDR3nt: TGTGCCAGCAGTTACGGGGGGGCGGGTTTCAATGAGCAGTTCTTC

len: 11
v_gene: TRBV11-2
j_gene: TRBJ2-5
d_gene: -
abundance: -
CDR3aa: CASSPGSTQYF
CDR3nt: TGTGCCAGCAGCCCGGGCTCGACCCAGTACTTC

len: 16
v_gene: TRBV7-3
j_gene: TRBJ2-3
d_gene: TRBD2
abundance: -
CDR3aa: CASSLGAGALTDTQYF
CDR3nt: TGTGCCAGCAGCCTAGGGGCGGGAGCCCTCACAGATACGCAGTATTTT

len: 14
v_gene: TRBV5-4
j_gene: TRBJ1-4
d_gene: -
abundance: -
CDR3aa: CASSLGQSNEKLFF
CDR3nt: TGTGCCAGCAGCTTGGGACAGAGCAATGAAAAACTGTTTTTT

len: 14
v_gene: TRBV5-1
j_gene: TRBJ1-1
d_gene: -
abundance: -
CDR3aa: CASSSSGMNTEAFF
CDR3nt: TGCGCCAGCAGCTCTAGCGGCATGAACACTGAAGCTTTCTTT

len: 13
v_gene: TRBV21-1
j_gene: TRBJ2-7
d_gene: -
abundance: -
CDR3aa: CASSKALGGKQYF
CDR3nt: TGTGCCAGCAGCAAAGCGCTCGGAGGAAAGCAGTACTTC

len: 16
v_gene: TRBV13
j_gene: TRBJ2-7
d_gene: TRBD1
abundance: -
CDR3aa: CASSLEVGTGDYEQYF
CDR3nt: TGTGCCAGCAGCTTAGAGGTCGGGACAGGGGACTACGAGCAGTACTTC

len: 10
v_gene: TRBV6-1
j_gene: TRBJ1-4
d_gene: -
abundance: -
CDR3aa: CAGGTEKLFF
CDR3nt: TGTGCCGGAGGGACAGAAAAACTGTTTTTT

len: 15
v_gene: TRBV18
j_gene: TRBJ1-3
d_gene: -
abundance: -
CDR3aa: CASSPDTYSGNTIYF
CDR3nt: TGTGCCAGCTCTCCCGATACTTACTCTGGAAACACCATATATTTT

len: 14
v_gene: TRBV5-1
j_gene: TRBJ1-2
d_gene: -
abundance: -
CDR3aa: CASSLAQGDYGYTF
CDR3nt: TGCGCCAGCAGCTTGGCCCAGGGAGACTATGGCTACACCTTC

len: 14
v_gene: TRBV7-6
j_gene: TRBJ1-1
d_gene: TRBD1
abundance: -
CDR3aa: CASRPTGRGTEAFF
CDR3nt: TGTGCCAGCAGGCCGACAGGGAGGGGAACTGAAGCTTTCTTT

len: 15
v_gene: TRBV5-4
j_gene: TRBJ2-5
d_gene: TRBD2
abundance: -
CDR3aa: CASSFSGGPEETQYF
CDR3nt: TGTGCCAGCAGCTTCAGCGGGGGGCCGGAGGAGACCCAGTACTTC

len: 14
v_gene: TRBV7-2
j_gene: TRBJ1-5
d_gene: -
abundance: -
CDR3aa: CASSLVIGDQPQHF
CDR3nt: TGTGCCAGCAGCTTAGTAATAGGGGATCAGCCCCAGCATTTT

len: 16
v_gene: TRBV19
j_gene: TRBJ1-1
d_gene: TRBD1
abundance: few
CDR3aa: CASSPGTGVGRTEAFF
CDR3nt: TGTGCCAGTAGCCCCGGGACAGGGGTGGGTCGGACTGAAGCTTTCTTT

len: 16
v_gene: TRBV5-4
j_gene: TRBJ2-1
d_gene: -
abundance: -
CDR3aa: CASSRGGTQVKYEQFF
CDR3nt: TGTGCCAGCAGCCGAGGGGGGACCCAGGTAAAGTATGAGCAGTTCTTC

len: 19
v_gene: TRBV18
j_gene: TRBJ2-1
d_gene: TRBD2
abundance: -
CDR3aa: CASSPPTSGGFGSYNEQFF
CDR3nt: TGTGCCAGCTCACCACCGACTAGCGGGGGGTTCGGTTCCTACAATGAGCAGTTCTTC

len: 17
v_gene: TRBV4-2
j_gene: TRBJ1-6
d_gene: -
abundance: few
CDR3aa: CASSQDQGSSYNSPLHF
CDR3nt: TGTGCCAGCAGCCAAGATCAGGGCAGCTCCTATAATTCACCCCTCCACTTT

len: 15
v_gene: TRBV18
j_gene: TRBJ2-7
d_gene: -
abundance: -
CDR3aa: CASSRPDVGSYEQYF
CDR3nt: TGTGCCAGCTCACGACCTGACGTGGGTAGTTACGAGCAGTACTTC

len: 13
v_gene: TRBV18
j_gene: TRBJ1-6
d_gene: -
abundance: -
CDR3aa: CATMTESNSPLHF
CDR3nt: TGTGCCACCATGACTGAGAGCAATTCACCCCTCCACTTT

len: 14
v_gene: TRBV29-1
j_gene: TRBJ2-2
d_gene: -
abundance: -
CDR3aa: CSGQEDANTGELFF
CDR3nt: TGCAGCGGCCAGGAGGACGCGAACACCGGGGAGCTGTTTTTT

len: 18
v_gene: TRBV4-1
j_gene: TRBJ2-1
d_gene: -
abundance: -
CDR3aa: CASSQVLHRGASYNEQFF
CDR3nt: TGCGCCAGCAGCCAAGTGCTCCACCGGGGAGCCTCCTACAATGAGCAGTTCTTC

len: 12
v_gene: TRBV10-3
j_gene: TRBJ1-3
d_gene: -
abundance: -
CDR3aa: CAMRGSGNTIYF
CDR3nt: TGTGCCATGAGGGGTTCTGGAAACACCATATATTTT

len: 14
v_gene: TRBV5-5
j_gene: TRBJ1-1
d_gene: -
abundance: -
CDR3aa: CATTPRGLNTEAFF
CDR3nt: TGTGCCACCACCCCCCGGGGACTTAACACTGAAGCTTTCTTT

len: 15
v_gene: TRBV19
j_gene: TRBJ1-5
d_gene: TRBD1
abundance: -
CDR3aa: CASSISRTGDQPQHF
CDR3nt: TGTGCCAGTAGTATCAGCCGAACAGGGGATCAGCCCCAGCATTTT

len: 14
v_gene: TRBV5-1
j_gene: TRBJ1-4
d_gene: -
abundance: -
CDR3aa: CASSLGLQGEKLFF
CDR3nt: TGCGCCAGCAGCTTGGGCCTGCAGGGGGAAAAACTGTTTTTT